The clone carrying this T cell receptor (beta chain) was recorded at least ten times. Time point specified: before trial treatment. Donors were treated with nivolumab, ipilimumab, aspirin, and low-dose cyclophosphamide and radiotherapy. The trim removed 6 bases at V and 4 bases at J, leaving 10 bases unmatched. Germline-derived CDR1 and CDR2 are SQVTM and ANQGSEA. The CDR3 spans 15 residues. These data originate in a study of low-dose radiotherapy and immunotherapy resistance in tumors. Study-wide context: For Cohort 1, fractions of 0.5 Gy were given every 2 weeks, reaching 6.5 Gy overall.

Primers targeting TRAV and TRBV primed first-strand cDNA, covering alpha and beta chains. The TCRs were subjected to amplification over around 19 PCR cycles employing a constant-region primer in conjunction with a V-primer adapter. Via MiXCR, TCRdb re-called the reads, giving one row per CDR3 protein. This repertoire shows 54,000 or so distinct CDR3 sequences, under 30% found once; its top ten account for roughly 6%. The sequence was collected from a male donor with prostate cancer. The genes are TRBV29-1 and TRBJ2-3; 10 positions agree with TRBD2. The material sequenced was PBMCs, taken before treatment. CDR3 residues: CSVLRLAGGSDTQYF. The CDR3 coding sequence is TGCAGCGTCTTACGCTTAGCGGGAGGTTCAGATACGCAGTATTTT.